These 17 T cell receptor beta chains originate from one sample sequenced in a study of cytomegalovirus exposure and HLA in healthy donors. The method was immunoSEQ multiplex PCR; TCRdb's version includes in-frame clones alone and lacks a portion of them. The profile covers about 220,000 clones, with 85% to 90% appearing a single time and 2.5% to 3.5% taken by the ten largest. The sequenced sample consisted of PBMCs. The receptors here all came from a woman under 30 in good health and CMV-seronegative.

The DNA of the CDR3 is TGTGCCAGCAGTTCCCACATAGACAGGACGGCGAGCTCCTACGAGCAGTACTTC. This translates into CASSSHIDRTASSYEQYF. The gene calls are TRBV28 and TRBJ2-7, with D possibly being TRBD1 (6 bases). The CDR3 has 18 amino acids. Trimming shortened V by 4 bases and J by 0 bases, and 22 bases separated the two germline ends. From germline, CDR1 is MDHEN and CDR2 SYDVKM.

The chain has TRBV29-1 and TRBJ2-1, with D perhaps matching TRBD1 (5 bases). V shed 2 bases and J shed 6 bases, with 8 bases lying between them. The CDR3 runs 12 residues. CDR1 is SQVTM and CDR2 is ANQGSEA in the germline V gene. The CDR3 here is CSVERQTNEQFF. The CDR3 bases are TGCAGCGTTGAACGACAGACCAATGAGCAGTTCTTC.

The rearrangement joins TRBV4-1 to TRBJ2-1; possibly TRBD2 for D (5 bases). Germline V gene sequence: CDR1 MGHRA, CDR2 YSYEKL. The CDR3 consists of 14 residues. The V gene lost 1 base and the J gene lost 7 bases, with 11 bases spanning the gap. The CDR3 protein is CASSQGSGVNEQFF. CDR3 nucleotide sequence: TGCGCCAGCAGCCAAGGAAGCGGAGTAAATGAGCAGTTCTTC.

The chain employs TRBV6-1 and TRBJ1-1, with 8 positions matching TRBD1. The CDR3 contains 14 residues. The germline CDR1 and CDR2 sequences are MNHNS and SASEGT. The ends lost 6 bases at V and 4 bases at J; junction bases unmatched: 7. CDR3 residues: CASRLHGQGTEAFF. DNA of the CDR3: TGTGCCAGCAGATTACACGGACAGGGCACTGAAGCTTTCTTT.

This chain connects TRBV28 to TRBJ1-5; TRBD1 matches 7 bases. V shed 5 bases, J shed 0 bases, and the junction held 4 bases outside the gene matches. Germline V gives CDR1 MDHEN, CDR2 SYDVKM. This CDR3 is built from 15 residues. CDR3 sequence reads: CASSPGQVSNQPQHF. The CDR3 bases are TGTGCCAGCAGTCCCGGACAGGTTAGCAATCAGCCCCAGCATTTT.

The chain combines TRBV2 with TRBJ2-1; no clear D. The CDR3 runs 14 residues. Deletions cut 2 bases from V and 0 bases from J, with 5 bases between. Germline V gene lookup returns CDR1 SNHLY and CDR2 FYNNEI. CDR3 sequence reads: CASSETGSYNEQFF. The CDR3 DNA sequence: TGTGCCAGCAGTGAAACTGGCTCCTACAATGAGCAGTTCTTC.

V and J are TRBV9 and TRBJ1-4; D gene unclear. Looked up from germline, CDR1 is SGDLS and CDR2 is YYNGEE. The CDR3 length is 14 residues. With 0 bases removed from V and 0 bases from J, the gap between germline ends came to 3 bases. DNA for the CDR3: TGTGCCAGCAGCGTAGGAGCAACTAATGAAAAACTGTTTTTT. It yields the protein CASSVGATNEKLFF. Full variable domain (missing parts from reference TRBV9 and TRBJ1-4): DSGVTQTPKHLITATGQRVTLRCSPRSGDLSVYWYQQSLDQGLQFLIQYYNGEERAKGNILERFSAQQFPDLHSELNLSSLELGDSALYFCASSVGATNEKLFFGSGTQLSVL.

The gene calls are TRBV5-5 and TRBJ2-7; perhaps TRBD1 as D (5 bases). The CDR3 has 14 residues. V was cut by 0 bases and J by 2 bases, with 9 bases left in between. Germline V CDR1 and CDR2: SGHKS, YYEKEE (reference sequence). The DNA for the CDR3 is TGTGCCAGCAGCTTGGGAAGGGGTCCCTACGAGCAGTACTTC. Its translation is CASSLGRGPYEQYF.

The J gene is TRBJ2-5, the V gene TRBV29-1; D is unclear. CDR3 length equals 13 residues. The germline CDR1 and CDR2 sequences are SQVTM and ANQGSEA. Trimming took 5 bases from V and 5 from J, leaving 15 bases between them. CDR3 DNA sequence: TGCAGCGTTCTTCGAGGCCTCGGGGAGACCCAGTACTTC. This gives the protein CSVLRGLGETQYF.

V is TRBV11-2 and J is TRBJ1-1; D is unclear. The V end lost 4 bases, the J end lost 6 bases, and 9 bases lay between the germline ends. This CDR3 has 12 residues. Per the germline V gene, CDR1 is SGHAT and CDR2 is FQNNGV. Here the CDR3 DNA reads TGTGCCAGCAGCTACCCTAGTCCTGAAGCTTTCTTT. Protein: CASSYPSPEAFF.

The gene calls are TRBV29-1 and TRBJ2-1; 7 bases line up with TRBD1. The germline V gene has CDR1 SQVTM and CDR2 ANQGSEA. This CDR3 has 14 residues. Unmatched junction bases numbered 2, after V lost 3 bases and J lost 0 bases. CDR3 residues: CSVEWDSSYNEQFF. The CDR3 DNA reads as TGCAGCGTTGAGTGGGACAGCTCCTACAATGAGCAGTTCTTC.

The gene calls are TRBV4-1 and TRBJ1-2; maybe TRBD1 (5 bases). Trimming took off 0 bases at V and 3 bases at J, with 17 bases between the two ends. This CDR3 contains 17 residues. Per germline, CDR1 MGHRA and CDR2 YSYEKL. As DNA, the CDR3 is TGCGCCAGCAGCCAAGACGATACAGGTGTAGGGGACTATGGCTACACCTTC. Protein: CASSQDDTGVGDYGYTF.

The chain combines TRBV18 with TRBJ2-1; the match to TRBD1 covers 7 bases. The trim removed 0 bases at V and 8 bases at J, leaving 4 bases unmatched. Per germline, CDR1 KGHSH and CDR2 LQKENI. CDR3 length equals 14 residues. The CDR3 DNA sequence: TGTGCCAGCTCACCACCGGGACAGTTCCATGAGCAGTTCTTC. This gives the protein CASSPPGQFHEQFF.

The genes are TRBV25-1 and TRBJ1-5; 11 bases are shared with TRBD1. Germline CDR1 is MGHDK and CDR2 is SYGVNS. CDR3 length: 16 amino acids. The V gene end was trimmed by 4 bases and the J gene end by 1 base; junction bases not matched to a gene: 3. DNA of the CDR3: TGTGCCAGCAGTGGGACAGGGGGCCCGAGCAATCAGCCCCAGCATTTT. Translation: CASSGTGGPSNQPQHF. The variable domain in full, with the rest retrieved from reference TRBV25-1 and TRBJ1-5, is EADIYQTPRYLVIGTGKKITLECSQTMGHDKMYWYQQDPGMELHLIHYSYGVNSTEKGDLSSESTVSRIRTEHFPLTLESARPSHTSQYLCASSGTGGPSNQPQHFGDGTRLSIL.

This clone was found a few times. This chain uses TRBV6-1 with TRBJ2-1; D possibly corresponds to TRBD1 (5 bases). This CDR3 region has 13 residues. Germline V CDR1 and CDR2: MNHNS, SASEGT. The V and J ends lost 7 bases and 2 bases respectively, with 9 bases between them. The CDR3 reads CASNPDTYNEQFF. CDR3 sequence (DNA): TGTGCCAGCAATCCGGACACCTACAATGAGCAGTTCTTC.

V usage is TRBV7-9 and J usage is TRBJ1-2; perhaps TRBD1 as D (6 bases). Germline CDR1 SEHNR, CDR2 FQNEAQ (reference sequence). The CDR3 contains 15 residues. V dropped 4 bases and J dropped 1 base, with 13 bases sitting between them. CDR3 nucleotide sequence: TGTGCCAGCAGCTCGGACAGCTATTTTAACTATGGCTACACCTTC. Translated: CASSSDSYFNYGYTF.

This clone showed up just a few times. This CDR3 is CASGRGTEAFF. CDR3 DNA sequence: TGTGCCTCGGGCAGGGGCACTGAAGCTTTCTTT. The rearrangement uses TRBV15 and TRBJ1-1, with a tentative D call TRBD1 (6 bases). V was cut by 11 bases and J by 4 bases, with 11 bases left in between. The CDR3 has 11 residues. Per the germline V gene, CDR1 is LNHNV and CDR2 is YYDKDF (reference sequence).